The clone carrying this TCR beta chain was detected only once. The entry originates in a study of control samples from healthy donors and cancer patients. Trimming pared 2 bases from V and 6 bases from J, leaving 8 bases between. This CDR3 has 13 residues. Clones were read by immunoSEQ multiplex PCR, and TCRdb kept only the in-frame ones, dropping some. The sample holds about 160,000 clones, 80% to 90% seen once. Material for sequencing was blood. This chain links TRBV12-3 or TRBV12-4 with TRBJ1-3; D is unresolved. This sequence was found in a man younger than 45 in good health. CDR3 amino acids: CASSLNGPNTIYF. In DNA, the CDR3 is TGTGCCAGCAGTTTAAACGGACCAAACACCATATATTTT.